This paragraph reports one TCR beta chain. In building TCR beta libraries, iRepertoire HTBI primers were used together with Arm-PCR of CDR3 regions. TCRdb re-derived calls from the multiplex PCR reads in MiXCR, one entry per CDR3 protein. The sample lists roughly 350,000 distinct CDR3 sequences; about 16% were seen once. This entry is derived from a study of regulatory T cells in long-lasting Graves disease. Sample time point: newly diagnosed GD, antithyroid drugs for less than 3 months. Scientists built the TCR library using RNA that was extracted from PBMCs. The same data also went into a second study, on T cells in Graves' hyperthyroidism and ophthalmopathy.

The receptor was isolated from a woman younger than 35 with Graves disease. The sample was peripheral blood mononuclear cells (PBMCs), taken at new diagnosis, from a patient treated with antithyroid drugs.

CDR3 loop: CASSPERGNSGNTIYF. CDR3 coding DNA: TGCGCCAGCAGCCCGGAACGAGGGAACTCTGGAAACACCATATATTTT. The chain recombines TRBV4-1 with TRBJ1-3; unclear D gene. Germline V gene sequence: CDR1 MGHRA, CDR2 YSYEKL. Deletions cut 4 bases from V and 0 bases from J, with 13 bases between. The CDR3 totals 16 residues.